The entry below describes one TCR beta chain. Its specificity is unknown. Reprocessing the 5' RACE reads, TCRdb reports a single entry for every CDR3 protein and omits DNA. The sample shows about 300,000 distinct CDR3 sequences, and roughly 5.8% sits with its ten largest clones. The data are from a study of monozygotic twins with inflammatory bowel disease. Study-wide results and limits: Varying immunosuppressive regimens may have increased patient repertoire variability. Other individuals had fewer clonotypes in common with IBD patients than with healthy twins, especially with disease activity.

This CDR3 has 11 amino acids. CDR1 and CDR2 (germline): MNHEY, SVGEGT. Sequencing input: blood. This chain uses TRBV6-2 or TRBV6-3 with TRBJ2-7. This TCR derives from a human donor with ulcerative colitis or Crohn's disease, or a healthy co-twin of an affected twin (not recorded which). This chain's CDR3 is CASSLPHEQYF.